Detailed here is one TCR beta chain. This CDR3 contains 14 residues. Trimming stripped 3 bases from V and 4 bases from J, with 12 bases between. CDR1 is LNHDA, CDR2 SQIVND, per germline (reference sequence). TCRdb re-called the RT-PCR reads through MiXCR, storing one row per CDR3 protein. There are approximately 720,000 distinct CDR3 sequences in the sample; approximately 15% occur only once, and 3% to 4.5% lies in the top ten. This chain uses TRBV19 with TRBJ1-1, with D hard to call. This clonotype was obtained from a female donor in good health, serving as a healthy control. The sequencing input was memory CD4+ T cells from blood. The CDR3 here is CASSMWRMGTEAFF. In nucleotides, the CDR3 is TGTGCCAGTAGTATGTGGAGGATGGGCACTGAAGCTTTCTTT.